This T cell receptor (beta chain) comes out of a study of radiation and T cells in renal cell carcinoma. General study findings and limits: From baseline, blood top tumor clonotypes peaked at 2 weeks post-radiation. Baseline intratumoral clonotype presence is unknown without pretreatment biopsies.

Time point reported: blood 4 weeks post-SBRT, at nephrectomy. Treatment reported: 15 Gy SBRT to primary tumor, nephrectomy 4 weeks later. Nephrectomy followed 15 Gy stereotactic body radiation by 4 weeks. The tumor was a clear cell renal cell carcinoma. As regards this clone: Its target is unknown.

The CDR3 length is 15 residues. CDR1 MNHEY and CDR2 SMNVEV come from the germline V gene (reference sequence). The ends were cut back, 4 bases at V and 6 bases at J, with 18 bases in the middle. The data were produced by immunoSEQ multiplex PCR, yet TCRdb's version contains in-frame clones alone and is incomplete. The repertoire has around 95,000 clones, 80% to 90% of them found once; the top ten carry approximately 6.9%. This rearrangement joins TRBV27 to TRBJ1-2, with TRBD1 as a possible D gene (5 bases). Sequenced here: blood, sampled from a patient whose treatment included radiotherapy and nephrectomy. The clonotype comes from a man in his 60s with renal cell carcinoma. The CDR3 nucleotides are TGTGCCAGCAGTTCGGACGGGGGGTTTCTCAATGGCTACACCTTC. This sequence encodes CASSSDGGFLNGYTF.